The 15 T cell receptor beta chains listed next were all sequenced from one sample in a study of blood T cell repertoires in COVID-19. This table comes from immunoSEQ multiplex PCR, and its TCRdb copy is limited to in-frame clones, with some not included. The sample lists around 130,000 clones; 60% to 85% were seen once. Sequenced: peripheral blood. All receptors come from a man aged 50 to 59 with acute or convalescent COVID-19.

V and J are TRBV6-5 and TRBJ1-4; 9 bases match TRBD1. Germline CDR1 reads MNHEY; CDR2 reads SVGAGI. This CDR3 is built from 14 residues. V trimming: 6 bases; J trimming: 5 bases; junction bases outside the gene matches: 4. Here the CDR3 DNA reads TGTGCCAGCAGCCTGGGACAGGGAAATGAAAAACTGTTTTTT. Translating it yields CASSLGQGNEKLFF.

The CDR3 loop reads CASSESGPYEQYF. CDR3 nucleotide sequence: TGCGCCAGCAGTGAGTCTGGCCCCTACGAGCAGTACTTC. The chain uses TRBV10-2 and TRBJ2-7; D is unclear. The CDR3 contains 13 residues. The germline gives CDR1 WSHSY, CDR2 SAAADI. Trimming took 0 bases from V and 2 from J, leaving 5 bases between them.

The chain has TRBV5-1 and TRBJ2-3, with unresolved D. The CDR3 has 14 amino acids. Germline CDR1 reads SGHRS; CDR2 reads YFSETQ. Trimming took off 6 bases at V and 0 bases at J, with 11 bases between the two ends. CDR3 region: CASNLDGSTDTQYF. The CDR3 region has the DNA TGCGCCAGCAACCTAGACGGGAGCACAGATACGCAGTATTTT.

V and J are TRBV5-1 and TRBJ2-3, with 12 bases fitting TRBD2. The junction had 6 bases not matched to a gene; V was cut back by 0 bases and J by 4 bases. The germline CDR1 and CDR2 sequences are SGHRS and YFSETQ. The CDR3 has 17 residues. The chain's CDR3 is CASSLASGGAFADTQYF. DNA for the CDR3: TGCGCCAGCAGCTTGGCTAGCGGGGGGGCCTTCGCAGATACGCAGTATTTT.

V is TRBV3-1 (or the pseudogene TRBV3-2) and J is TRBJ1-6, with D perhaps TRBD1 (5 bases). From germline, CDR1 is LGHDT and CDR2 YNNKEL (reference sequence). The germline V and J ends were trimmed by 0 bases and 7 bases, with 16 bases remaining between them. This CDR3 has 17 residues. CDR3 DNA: TGTGCCAGCAGCCAAGATCTATGGGGGGTAGGCAATTCACCCCTCCACTTT. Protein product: CASSQDLWGVGNSPLHF.

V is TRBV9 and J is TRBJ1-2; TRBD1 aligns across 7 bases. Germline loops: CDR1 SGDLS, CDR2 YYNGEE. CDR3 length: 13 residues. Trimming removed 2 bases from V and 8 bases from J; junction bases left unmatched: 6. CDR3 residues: CASSVRQGGGYTF. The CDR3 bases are TGTGCCAGCAGCGTGAGACAGGGTGGGGGCTACACCTTC.

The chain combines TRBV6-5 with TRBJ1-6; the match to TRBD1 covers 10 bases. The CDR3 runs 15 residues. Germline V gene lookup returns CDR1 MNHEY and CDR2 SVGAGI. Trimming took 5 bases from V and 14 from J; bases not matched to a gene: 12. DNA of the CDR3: TGTGCCAGCAGTCCTCGACAGGGGGCCCTCTTGACCCTCCACTTT. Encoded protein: CASSPRQGALLTLHF.

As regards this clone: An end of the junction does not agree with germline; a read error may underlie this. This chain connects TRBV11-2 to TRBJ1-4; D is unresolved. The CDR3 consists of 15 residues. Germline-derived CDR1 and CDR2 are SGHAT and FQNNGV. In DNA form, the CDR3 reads TGTGCCAGCAGCTTAGCCCAACAGTCTAATGAAAATCTGTTTTTT. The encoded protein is CASSLAQQSNENLFF.

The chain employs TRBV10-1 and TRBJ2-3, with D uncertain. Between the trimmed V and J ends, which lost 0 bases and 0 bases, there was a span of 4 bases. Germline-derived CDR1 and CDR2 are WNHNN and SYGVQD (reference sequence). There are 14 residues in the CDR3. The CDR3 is CASSESRSTDTQYF. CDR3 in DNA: TGCGCCAGCAGTGAGTCGCGCAGCACAGATACGCAGTATTTT.

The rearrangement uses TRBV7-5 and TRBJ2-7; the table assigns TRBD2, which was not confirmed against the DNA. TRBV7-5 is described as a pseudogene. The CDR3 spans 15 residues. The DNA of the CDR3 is TGTGCCAGAAGCTTAGCTAAAGTCCTAGGCGACGAGCAGTACGTC. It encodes CARSLAKVLGDEQYV.

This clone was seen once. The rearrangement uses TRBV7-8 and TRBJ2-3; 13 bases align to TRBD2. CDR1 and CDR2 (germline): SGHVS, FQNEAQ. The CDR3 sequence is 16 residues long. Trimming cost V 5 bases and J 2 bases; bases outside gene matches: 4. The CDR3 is CASSTGLAGVTDTQYF. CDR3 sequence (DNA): TGTGCCAGCAGCACCGGACTAGCGGGGGTCACAGATACGCAGTATTTT.

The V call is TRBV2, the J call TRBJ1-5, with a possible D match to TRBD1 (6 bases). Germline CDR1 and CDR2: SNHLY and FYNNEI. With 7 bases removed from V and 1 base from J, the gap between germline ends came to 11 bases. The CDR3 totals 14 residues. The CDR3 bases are TGTGCCAGCAAACAGGGTTGGAGCAATCAGCCCCAGCATTTT. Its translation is CASKQGWSNQPQHF.

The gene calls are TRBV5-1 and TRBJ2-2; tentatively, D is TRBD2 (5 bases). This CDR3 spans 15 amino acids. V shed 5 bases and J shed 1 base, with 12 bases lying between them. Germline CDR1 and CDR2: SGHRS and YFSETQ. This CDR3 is CASREGPQNTGELFF. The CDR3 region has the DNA TGCGCCAGCAGAGAGGGTCCCCAGAACACCGGGGAGCTGTTTTTT.

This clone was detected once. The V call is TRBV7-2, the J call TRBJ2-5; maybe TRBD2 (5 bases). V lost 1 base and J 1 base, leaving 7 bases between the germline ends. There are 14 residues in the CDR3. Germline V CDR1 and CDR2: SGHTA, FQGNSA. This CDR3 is CASSLGGFQETQYF. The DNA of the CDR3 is TGTGCCAGCAGCTTAGGAGGGTTCCAAGAGACCCAGTACTTC.

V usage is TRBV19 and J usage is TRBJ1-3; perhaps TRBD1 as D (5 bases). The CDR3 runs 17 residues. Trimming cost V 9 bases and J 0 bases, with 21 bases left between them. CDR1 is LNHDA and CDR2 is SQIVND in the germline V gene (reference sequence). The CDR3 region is CARQVSNPKPSGNTIYF. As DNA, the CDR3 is TGTGCCAGACAGGTTTCAAACCCCAAACCCTCTGGAAACACCATATATTTT.